The 4 T cell receptor beta chains given below trace back to one sample, sequenced in a study of T cell clonotyping in hematopoietic cell transplantation (dated by TCRdb to about 2021). This specimen's time point label, interpreted: 30 days after allo-HCT. Library creation used the immunoSEQ multiplex PCR assay. The table was pulled from immuneACCESS by TCRdb, which kept in-frame rearrangements only. Such tables lose some clones; where checked, under half of the loss comes from unresolved V genes, and the rest has no known cause. The sample includes approximately 6,900 clones, with around nine tenths observed a single time. Together, the top ten hold about 4.8% of the sample. The starting material was PBMCs, obtained 30 days after allogeneic stem cell transplant. All receptors come from a female patient between 50 and 59 years old who had an allogeneic stem cell transplant from an unrelated donor, so the T cells may come from the graft donor. Some clones in this sample may be carry-over from other donors' samples.

J is TRBJ2-7 and V is TRBV30, with 10 bases that match TRBD2. Germline loops: CDR1 GTSNPN, CDR2 SVGIG (reference sequence). The CDR3 loop spans 17 amino acids. The V gene end was trimmed by 7 bases and the J gene end by 0 bases; junction bases not matched to a gene: 15. The DNA of the CDR3 is TGTGCCTCGACCCGGAGACTAGCGGGTCTAAGCTCCTACGAGCAGTACTTC. Translating it yields CASTRRLAGLSSYEQYF.

The rearrangement uses TRBV5-6 and TRBJ2-7, with D possibly TRBD1 on 5 matching bases. Germline assignment: CDR1 SGHDT and CDR2 YYEEEE. The CDR3 spans 13 residues. V lost 3 bases and J 4 bases, leaving 11 bases between the germline ends. This CDR3 reads CASSSLDRYEQYV. CDR3 coding DNA: TGTGCCAGCAGCTCCCTAGACAGATACGAGCAGTACGTC.

This chain joins TRBV6-6 and TRBJ1-5; TRBD1 matches at 7 bases. This CDR3 contains 13 residues. After removal of 7 bases from V and 3 bases from J, the junction contained 3 bases not matched to a gene. Germline V gene data show CDR1 as MNHNY and CDR2 as SVGAGI (reference sequence). The CDR3 region is CASMGQPNQPQHF. DNA of the CDR3: TGTGCCAGCATGGGACAGCCCAATCAGCCCCAGCATTTT.

This rearrangement joins TRBV29-1 to TRBJ1-2; a weak D match, TRBD1 (6 bases). Trimming removed 1 base from V and 2 bases from J, with 14 bases in between. CDR1 and CDR2 from the germline V gene are SQVTM and ANQGSEA. The CDR3 covers 15 residues. The CDR3 DNA is TGCAGCGTTGAAGCCCAGGGGAGTCGCAACTATGGCTACACCTTC. It translates to CSVEAQGSRNYGYTF.